This record looks at one T cell receptor (beta chain) sequence and its context. Its target is not known. The data derive from a study of cytotoxic CD8 clonotypes in ibrutinib-treated CLL. Per the germline V gene, CDR1 is SGHNT and CDR2 is YYREEE (reference sequence). Trimming at V came to 4 bases and at J to 3 bases, leaving 8 bases not matched to a gene. The CDR3 length is 16 residues. General study points: Public clonotypes occurred uncommonly; on treatment, they contracted or remained stable.

TCRdb's table, derived via immunoSEQ multiplex PCR, lists solely in-frame clones and lacks some. The sample yields around 130,000 clones, approximately 81% seen once. The TCR sequence derives from a human donor with chronic lymphocytic leukemia. This chain connects TRBV5-4 to TRBJ1-1; 11 nucleotides match TRBD1. The sequences come from PBMCs, collected after 24 months of ibrutinib treatment. CDR3 loop: CASSADGGQGDTEAFF. CDR3 nucleotides: TGTGCCAGCAGCGCCGATGGGGGACAGGGGGACACTGAAGCTTTCTTT.